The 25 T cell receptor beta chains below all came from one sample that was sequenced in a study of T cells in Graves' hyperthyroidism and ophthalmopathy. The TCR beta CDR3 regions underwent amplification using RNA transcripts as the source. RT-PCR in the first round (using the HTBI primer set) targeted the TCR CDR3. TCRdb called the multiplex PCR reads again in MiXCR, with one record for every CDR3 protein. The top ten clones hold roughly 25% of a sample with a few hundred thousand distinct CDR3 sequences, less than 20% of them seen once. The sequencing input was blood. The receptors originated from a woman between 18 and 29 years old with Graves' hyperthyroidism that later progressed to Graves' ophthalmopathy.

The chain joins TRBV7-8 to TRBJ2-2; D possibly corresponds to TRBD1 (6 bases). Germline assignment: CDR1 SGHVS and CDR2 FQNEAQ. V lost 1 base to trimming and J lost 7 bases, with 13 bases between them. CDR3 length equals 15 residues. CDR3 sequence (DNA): TGTGCCAGCAGCTTAGAAGTCTCAGGGGTCGGGGAGCTGTTTTTT. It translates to CASSLEVSGVGELFF.

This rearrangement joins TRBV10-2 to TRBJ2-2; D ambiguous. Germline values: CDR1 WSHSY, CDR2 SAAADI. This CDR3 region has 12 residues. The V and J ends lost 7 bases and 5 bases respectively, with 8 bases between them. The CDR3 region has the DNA TGCGCCAGCATTTGGTCGACCGGGGAGCTGTTTTTT. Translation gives CASIWSTGELFF.

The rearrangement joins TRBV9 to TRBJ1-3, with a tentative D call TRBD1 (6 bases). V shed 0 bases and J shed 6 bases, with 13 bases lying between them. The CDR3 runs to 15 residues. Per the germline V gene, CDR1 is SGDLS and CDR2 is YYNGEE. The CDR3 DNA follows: TGTGCCAGCAGCGTAGAAGGAGGGGGAAAAAACACCATATATTTT. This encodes CASSVEGGGKNTIYF.

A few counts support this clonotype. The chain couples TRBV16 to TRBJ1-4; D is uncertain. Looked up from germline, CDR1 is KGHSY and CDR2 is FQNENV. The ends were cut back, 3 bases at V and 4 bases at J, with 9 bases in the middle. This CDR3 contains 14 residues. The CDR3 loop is CASSHGQDNEKLFF. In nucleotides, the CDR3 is TGTGCCAGCAGCCATGGGCAGGATAATGAAAAACTGTTTTTT.

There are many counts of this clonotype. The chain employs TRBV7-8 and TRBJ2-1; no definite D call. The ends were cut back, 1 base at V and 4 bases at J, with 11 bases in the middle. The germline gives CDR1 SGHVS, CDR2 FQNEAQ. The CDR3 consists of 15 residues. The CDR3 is CASSLVWMGYNEQFF. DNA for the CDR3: TGTGCCAGCAGCTTAGTATGGATGGGTTACAATGAGCAGTTCTTC.

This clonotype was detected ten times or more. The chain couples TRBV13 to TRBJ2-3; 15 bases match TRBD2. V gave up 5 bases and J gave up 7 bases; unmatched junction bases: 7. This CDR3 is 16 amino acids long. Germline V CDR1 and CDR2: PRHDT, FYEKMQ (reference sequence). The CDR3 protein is CASSPPGLAGGYTQYF. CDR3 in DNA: TGTGCCAGCAGCCCTCCGGGACTAGCGGGAGGATATACGCAGTATTTT.

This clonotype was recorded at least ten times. The CDR3 DNA follows: TGTGCCAGCAGCTTACGAACAGGGGGATGGGGGACCCAGTACTTC. This encodes CASSLRTGGWGTQYF. The chain joins TRBV28 to TRBJ2-5; 8 bases map to TRBD1. V trimming: 6 bases; J trimming: 7 bases; junction bases outside the gene matches: 13. CDR3 length: 15 amino acids. Germline CDR1 and CDR2: MDHEN and SYDVKM.

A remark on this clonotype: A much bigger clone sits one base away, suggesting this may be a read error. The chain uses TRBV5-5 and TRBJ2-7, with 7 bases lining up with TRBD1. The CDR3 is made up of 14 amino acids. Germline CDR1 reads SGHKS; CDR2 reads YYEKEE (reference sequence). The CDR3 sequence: CAGSLVQGQWEQYF. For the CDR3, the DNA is TGTGCCGGCAGCTTGGTTCAGGGACAGTGGGAGCAGTACTTC.

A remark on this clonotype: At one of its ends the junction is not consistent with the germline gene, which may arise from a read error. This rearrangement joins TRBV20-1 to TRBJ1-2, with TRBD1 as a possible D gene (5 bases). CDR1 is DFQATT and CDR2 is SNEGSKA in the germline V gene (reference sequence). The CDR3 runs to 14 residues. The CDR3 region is CGARGVETLYGYTF. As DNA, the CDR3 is TGCGGTGCTAGAGGGGTAGAAACCCTCTATGGCTACACCTTC.

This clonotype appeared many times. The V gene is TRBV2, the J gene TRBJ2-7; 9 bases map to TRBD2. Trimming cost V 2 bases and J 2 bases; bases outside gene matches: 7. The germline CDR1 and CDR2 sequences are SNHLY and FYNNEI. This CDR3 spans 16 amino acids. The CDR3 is CASSESRIAGAYEQYF. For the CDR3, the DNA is TGTGCCAGCAGTGAATCGCGCATAGCGGGGGCCTACGAGCAGTACTTC.

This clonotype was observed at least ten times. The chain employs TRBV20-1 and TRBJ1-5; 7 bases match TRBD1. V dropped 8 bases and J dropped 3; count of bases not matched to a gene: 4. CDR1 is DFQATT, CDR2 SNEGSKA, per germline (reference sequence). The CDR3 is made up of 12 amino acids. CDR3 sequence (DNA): TGCAGTACAGGGGACTACAATCAGCCCCAGCATTTT. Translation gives CSTGDYNQPQHF.

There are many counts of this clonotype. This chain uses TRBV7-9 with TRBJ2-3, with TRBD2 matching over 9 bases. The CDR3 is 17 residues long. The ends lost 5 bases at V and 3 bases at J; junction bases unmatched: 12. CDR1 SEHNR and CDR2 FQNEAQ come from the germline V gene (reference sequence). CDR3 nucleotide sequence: TGTGCCAGCAGCCATCCGGTGTTGAGCGGGAGGACAGATACGCAGTATTTT. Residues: CASSHPVLSGRTDTQYF.

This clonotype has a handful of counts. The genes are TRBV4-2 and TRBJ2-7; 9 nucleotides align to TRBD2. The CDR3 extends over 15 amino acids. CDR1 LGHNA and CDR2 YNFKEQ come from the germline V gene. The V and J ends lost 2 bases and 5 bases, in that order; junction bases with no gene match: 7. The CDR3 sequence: CASSQISGSVDEQYF. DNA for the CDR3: TGTGCCAGCAGCCAAATTAGCGGGAGCGTCGACGAGCAGTACTTC.

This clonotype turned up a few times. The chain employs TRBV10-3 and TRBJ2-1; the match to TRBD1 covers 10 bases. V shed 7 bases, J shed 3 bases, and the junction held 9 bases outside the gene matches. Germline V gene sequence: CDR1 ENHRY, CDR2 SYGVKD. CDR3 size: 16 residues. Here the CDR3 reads CAIKPTGTGDYNEQFF. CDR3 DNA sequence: TGTGCCATCAAGCCCACCGGGACAGGGGACTACAATGAGCAGTTCTTC.

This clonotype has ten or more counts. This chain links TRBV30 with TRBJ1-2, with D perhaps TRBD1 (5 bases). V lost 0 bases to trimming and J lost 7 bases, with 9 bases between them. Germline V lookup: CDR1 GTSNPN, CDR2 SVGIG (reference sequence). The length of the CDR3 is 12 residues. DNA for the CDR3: TGTGCCTGGAGTGTAAGCGGGGCTGGCTACACCTTC. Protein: CAWSVSGAGYTF.

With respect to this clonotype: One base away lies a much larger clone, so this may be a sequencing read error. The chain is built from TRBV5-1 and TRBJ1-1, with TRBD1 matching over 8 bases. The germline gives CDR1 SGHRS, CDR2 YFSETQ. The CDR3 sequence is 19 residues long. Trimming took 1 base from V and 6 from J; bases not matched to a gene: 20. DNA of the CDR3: TGCGCCAGCAGCTTGAAAGCTGAGACAGGGGTTGGTGGAGGCGCTGAAGCTTTCTTT. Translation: CASSLKAETGVGGGAEAFF.

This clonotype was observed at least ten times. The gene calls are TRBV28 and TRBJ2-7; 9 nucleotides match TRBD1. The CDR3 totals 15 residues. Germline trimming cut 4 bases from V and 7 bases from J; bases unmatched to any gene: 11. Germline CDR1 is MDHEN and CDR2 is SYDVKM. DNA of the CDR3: TGTGCCAGCAGTTCCGCCGGGACAGGGTCCCGGGAGCAGTACTTC. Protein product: CASSSAGTGSREQYF.

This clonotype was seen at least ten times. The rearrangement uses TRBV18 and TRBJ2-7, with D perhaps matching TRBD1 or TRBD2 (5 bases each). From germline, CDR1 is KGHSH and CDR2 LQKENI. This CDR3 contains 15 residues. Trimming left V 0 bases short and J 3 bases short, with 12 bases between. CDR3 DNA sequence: TGTGCCAGCTCACCACCGGGACCGCCCTTCTACGAGCAGTACTTC. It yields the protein CASSPPGPPFYEQYF.

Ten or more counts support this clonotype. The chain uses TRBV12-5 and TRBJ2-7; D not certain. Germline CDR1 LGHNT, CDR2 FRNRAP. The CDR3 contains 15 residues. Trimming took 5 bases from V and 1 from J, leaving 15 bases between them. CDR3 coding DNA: TGTGCTAGTGGTCTAACCCGAATGGAATCCTACGAGCAGTACTTC. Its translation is CASGLTRMESYEQYF.

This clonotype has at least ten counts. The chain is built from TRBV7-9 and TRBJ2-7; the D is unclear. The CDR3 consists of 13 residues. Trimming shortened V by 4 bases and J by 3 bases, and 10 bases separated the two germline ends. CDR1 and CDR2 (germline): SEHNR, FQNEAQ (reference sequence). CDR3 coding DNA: TGTGCCAGCAGCTCTCCCAACGGCTACGAGCAGTACTTC. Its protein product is CASSSPNGYEQYF. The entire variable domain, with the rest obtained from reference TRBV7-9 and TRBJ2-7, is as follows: DTGVSQNPRHKITKRGQNVTFRCDPISEHNRLYWYRQTLGQGPEFLTYFQNEAQLEKSRLLSDRFSAERPKGSFSTLEIQRTEQGDSAMYLCASSSPNGYEQYFGPGTRLTVT.

CDR3 sequence (DNA): TGTGCCAGCAGCCAAGATCGGACAGAGACTATCACATCTAGCAATCAGCCCCAGCATTTT. Translated: CASSQDRTETITSSNQPQHF. This chain uses TRBV4-2 with TRBJ1-5; D is perhaps TRBD1 (6 bases). Germline lookup yields CDR1 LGHNA and CDR2 YNFKEQ. V shed 0 bases and J shed 0 bases, with 21 bases lying between them. The length of the CDR3 is 20 residues.

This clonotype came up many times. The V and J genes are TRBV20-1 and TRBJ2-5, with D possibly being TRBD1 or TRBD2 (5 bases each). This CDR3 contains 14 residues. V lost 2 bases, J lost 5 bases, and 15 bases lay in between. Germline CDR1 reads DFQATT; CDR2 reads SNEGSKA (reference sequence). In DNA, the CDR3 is TGCAGTGCTAGAAGGCCAGGGACCCTTGAGACCCAGTACTTC. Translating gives CSARRPGTLETQYF.

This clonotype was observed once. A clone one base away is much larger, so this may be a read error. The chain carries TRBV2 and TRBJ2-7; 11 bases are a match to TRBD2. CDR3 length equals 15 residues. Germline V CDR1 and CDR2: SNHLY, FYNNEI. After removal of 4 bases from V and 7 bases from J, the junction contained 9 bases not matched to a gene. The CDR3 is CASSGGLADNEEQYF. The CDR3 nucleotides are TGTGCCAGCAGTGGGGGACTAGCGGATAACGAGGAGCAGTACTTC.

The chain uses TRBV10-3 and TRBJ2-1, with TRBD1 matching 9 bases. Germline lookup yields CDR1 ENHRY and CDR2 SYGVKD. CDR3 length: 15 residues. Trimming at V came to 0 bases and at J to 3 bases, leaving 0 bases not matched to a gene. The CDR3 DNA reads TGTGCCATCAGTGAGTCGACAGGGGGCTACAATGAGCAGTTCTTC. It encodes CAISESTGGYNEQFF.

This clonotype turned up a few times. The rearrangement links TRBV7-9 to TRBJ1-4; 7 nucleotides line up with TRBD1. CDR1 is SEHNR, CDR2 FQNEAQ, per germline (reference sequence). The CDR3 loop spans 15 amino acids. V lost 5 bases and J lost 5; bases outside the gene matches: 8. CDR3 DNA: TGTGCCAGCAGCACAAGGACAGGCCTAAATGAAAAACTGTTTTTT. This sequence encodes CASSTRTGLNEKLFF.